The clone carrying this TCR beta chain has a handful of counts. Antigen specificity is unknown. As the CDR3 is not closed by the conserved phenylalanine or tryptophan, this likely results from a read error. The time point was: technical triplicate 2. Sorted libraries used some 1 million CD4+ or CD8+ T cells. The method for making cDNA was 5'RACE, and it used 10-nucleotide random UMIs. Sequencing runs each yielded over 190 million TCR-beta sequences from 15-18 subjects. A single record per CDR3 protein comes from TCRdb applying MiXCR to the 5' RACE reads. This table has roughly 32,000 distinct CDR3 sequences, roughly 13% appearing once. This entry comes from a study of neurological immune-mediated disorders. Study outcomes and limitations: HTLV-1-associated myelopathy had the most TCR clonal expansion, whereas multiple sclerosis had the least (lower than in healthy controls).

The trim removed 5 bases at V and 7 bases at J, leaving 1 base unmatched. The CDR3 contains 13 residues. Germline CDR1 MNHEY, CDR2 SVGAGI. The receptor's source is a female donor with HTLV-1-associated myelopathy (HAM/TSP). The gene calls are TRBV6-5 and TRBJ1-6; 8 bases are a match to TRBD1. Sequenced: CD4+ T cells from blood. CDR3 residues: CASSRTGNSPLHG. CDR3 DNA sequence: TGTGCCAGCAGTCGGACAGGGAATTCACCCCTCCACGGT.